This T cell receptor (beta chain) was sequenced for a study of sequential checkpoint blockade in melanoma. For the study at large: Matched biopsies came pretreatment and at week 13 for 20 to 25 patients. Whole-study findings and limits: Response in arm A was associated with pretreatment TIL clonality. T-cell fraction and clonality followed PD-L1 and CD8+ counts, not mutational load.

There are a few counts of this clone. As yet, its antigen is unknown. The sample's treatment: randomized to nivolumab then ipilimumab (arm A) or the reverse (arm B). The CDR3 has 18 residues. Germline CDR1 and CDR2: SGHNT and YENEEA. Trimming took 5 bases from V and 3 from J; bases not matched to a gene: 14. The method was immunoSEQ multiplex PCR; TCRdb's version includes in-frame clones alone and lacks a portion of them. The sample lists about 3,500 clones, 20% to 25% occurring once. This chain links TRBV11-3 with TRBJ2-3; TRBD2 aligns across 10 bases. This material consisted of tumor tissue (inferred from file names), taken from a patient given nivolumab and ipilimumab in sequence. The receptor comes from a human patient with melanoma. Some clones in this sample may be carry-over from other donors' samples. The CDR3 region has the DNA TGTGCCAGCAGCGTCTTTGGAGCGGGGGGGCCAGGGACAGATACGCAGTATTTT. Amino acid sequence: CASSVFGAGGPGTDTQYF.